Reported below is one T cell receptor beta chain. This sample is part of a study of T cell responses to AZD1222 COVID-19 vaccine. CDR1 KGHDR and CDR2 SFDVKD come from the germline V gene. This CDR3 has 14 residues. V shed 5 bases, J shed 5 bases, and the junction held 5 bases outside the gene matches. Only in-frame clones appear in the TCRdb table, and some are missing; sequencing was by immunoSEQ multiplex PCR. The data show 120,000 to 150,000 clones, with roughly 89% seen just once and roughly 1.8% held by the top ten. V usage is TRBV24-1 and J usage is TRBJ2-7, with 10 bases lining up with TRBD2. The sequenced sample was peripheral blood, obtained 28 days after the second AZD1222 dose. This receptor was obtained from an adult who received the AZD1222 COVID-19 vaccine. DNA of the CDR3: TGTGCCACCAGTGCTAGCGGGAGTTCTGACGAGCAGTACTTC. It specifies CATSASGSSDEQYF.